These T cell receptor beta chains were read from a single sample in a study of blood T cell repertoires in COVID-19. TCRdb keeps only in-frame clones here, not all; method: immunoSEQ multiplex PCR. The sample lists about 330,000 clones, around 85% occurring once. Specimen: peripheral blood. Every receptor here comes from a human donor in a cohort sampled during active COVID-19. Each CDR3 is given with its conserved first and last residue. The order of the fields is clone size, V gene, J gene, D gene, CDR3 DNA, CDR3 protein. A D gene is named only where the DNA matches it firmly. Rows give clone size only sometimes, using once, few, many, or a class for an expanded clone.

NA	TRBV5-4	TRBJ2-5	TRBD1	TGTGCCAGCAGCTCCCGACAGGGTAGCCAAGAGACCCAGTACTTC	CASSSRQGSQETQYF
NA	TRBV6-2/TRBV6-3	TRBJ2-5	NA	TGTGCCAGCAGTACCGGAGGGTGGGAGACCCAGTACTTC	CASSTGGWETQYF
NA	TRBV18	TRBJ1-2	NA	TGTGCCAGCTCACTCACGTTTGACTTACGGGGTGGCTACACCTTC	CASSLTFDLRGGYTF
few	TRBV5-1	TRBJ2-1	TRBD1	TGCGCCAGCAGCTCTCGAACAGGGGGACCTACAAATGAGCAGTTCTTC	CASSSRTGGPTNEQFF
few	TRBV10-1	TRBJ1-1	TRBD1	TGCGCCAGCAGTGCGGGACAGAAGACATATGCTTTCTTT	CASSAGQKTYAFF
once	TRBV10-3	TRBJ1-5	NA	TGTGCCATCAGTGAGTCGGGGAGCCCTCAGCCCCAGCATTTT	CAISESGSPQPQHF
many	TRBV4-1	TRBJ1-1	NA	TGCGCCAGCAGCCAAGAAGGAGGTTTGAACACTGAAGCTTTCTTT	CASSQEGGLNTEAFF
once	TRBV14	TRBJ1-4	NA	TGTGCCAGCAGACGCGACAGTTGGGGAAAACTGTTTTTT	CASRRDSWGKLFF
NA	TRBV25-1	TRBJ1-5	TRBD1	TGTGCCAGCAGCAGCGAAGGGGGCTATCAGCCCCAGCATTTT	CASSSEGGYQPQHF
NA	TRBV25-1	TRBJ1-4	TRBD1	TGTGCCAGTACTCCGGACAGGGAGGATAATGAAAAACTGTTTTTT	CASTPDREDNEKLFF
NA	TRBV3-1/TRBV3-2	TRBJ1-6	TRBD1	TGTGCCAGCGCCAGGGGGCTTTATAATTCACCCCTCCACTTT	CASARGLYNSPLHF
NA	TRBV24-1	TRBJ2-1	NA	TGTGCCACCAGTGATTTGGGGGAAGGAGGGAATGAGCAGTTCTTC	CATSDLGEGGNEQFF
NA	TRBV5-1	TRBJ1-3	NA	TGCGCCAGCAGGTCCCAGGGAGGTGGAAACACCATATATTTT	CASRSQGGGNTIYF
many	TRBV5-1	TRBJ2-5	NA	TGCGCCAGCAGCTTGGCCAGGAATACAGCTCAAGAGACCCAGTACTTC	CASSLARNTAQETQYF
NA	TRBV2	TRBJ1-5	TRBD1	TGTGCCAGCGCCGGACAGGGGGTACAGCCCCAGCATTTT	CASAGQGVQPQHF
once	TRBV7-9	TRBJ2-7	TRBD2	TGTGCCAGCAGCCGCCCCGGACTAGCGGGGGACTACGAGCAGTACTTC	CASSRPGLAGDYEQYF
NA	TRBV11-2	TRBJ2-3	TRBD1	TGTGCCAGCAGTTGGGACAGAGATACGCAGTATTTT	CASSWDRDTQYF
NA	TRBV5-6	TRBJ1-1	NA	TGTGCCAGCACCAACGGGTTATTGGACACTGAAGCTTTCTTT	CASTNGLLDTEAFF
NA	TRBV19	TRBJ2-3	TRBD2	TGTGCCAGTAGTCGTCTAGCGGGAGATACGCAGTATTTT	CASSRLAGDTQYF
NA	TRBV20-1	TRBJ1-1	NA	TGCAGTGCTAGTCGACCGGGAAACACTGAAGCTTTCTTT	CSASRPGNTEAFF
NA	TRBV20-1	TRBJ2-7	NA	TGCAATTTGAGGTACTCCTACGAGCAGTACTTC	CNLRYSYEQYF
NA	TRBV3-1/TRBV3-2	TRBJ1-1	TRBD1	TGTGCCAGCAGCCTCAGGGGGACTGAAGCTTTCTTT	CASSLRGTEAFF
NA	TRBV27	TRBJ2-4	NA	TGTGCCAGCAGTTCTCAGTTAGCCAAAAACATTCAGTACTTC	CASSSQLAKNIQYF
NA	TRBV19	TRBJ1-2	NA	TGTGCCAGTAGTATGGGAGGATATCCCTATGGCTACACCTTC	CASSMGGYPYGYTF
NA	TRBV5-1	TRBJ1-3	NA	TGCGCCAGCAGCTTGGTTCCCGGCAGGTACGGAAACACCATATATTTT	CASSLVPGRYGNTIYF
NA	TRBV6-4	TRBJ2-2	NA	TGTGCCAGCAGCTTAGGCGGCCTTAACACCGGGGAGCTGTTTTTT	CASSLGGLNTGELFF
NA	TRBV28	TRBJ1-3	TRBD1	TGTGCCAGCAGTCCCAGTTCCACAGGGGCCCTTAGATACACCATATATTTT	CASSPSSTGALRYTIYF
NA	TRBV5-1	TRBJ2-7	NA	TGCGCCAGCAGCGAAACCCCGGGATACGAGCAGTACTTC	CASSETPGYEQYF
NA	TRBV3-1/TRBV3-2	TRBJ1-2	NA	TGTGCCAGCAGCCAACAGGGCAATAACTATGGCTACACCTTC	CASSQQGNNYGYTF
NA	TRBV4-2	TRBJ1-2	NA	TGTGCCAGCAGCCAATGGGAGGGGAACTATGGCTACACCTTC	CASSQWEGNYGYTF
NA	TRBV27	TRBJ2-5	NA	TGTGCCAGCAGTTTTGGGGCCCCGGGAGAGACCCAGTACTTC	CASSFGAPGETQYF
NA	TRBV5-1	TRBJ1-2	NA	TGCGCCAGCAGCCCTGGCTTACCTTTGATGGATGGCTACACCTTC	CASSPGLPLMDGYTF
NA	TRBV15	TRBJ1-2	TRBD1	TGTGCCACCAGCAGAGATCTGGGACAGGAGCGTGGCTACACCTTC	CATSRDLGQERGYTF
NA	TRBV7-9	TRBJ2-3	TRBD2	TGTGCCAGCAGCCGTACTAGCGGGGGGTCAGATACGCAGTATTTT	CASSRTSGGSDTQYF
NA	TRBV19	TRBJ2-3	TRBD1	TGTGCCAGTAGGGGGACAGGGGCTTTAGATACGCAGTATTTT	CASRGTGALDTQYF
NA	TRBV6-5	TRBJ2-2	NA	TGTGCCAGCAGCGGGGGGCTTCCCCACACCGGGGAGCTGTTTTTT	CASSGGLPHTGELFF
NA	TRBV12-3/TRBV12-4	TRBJ1-2	NA	TGTGCCAGCAGTTCGGTGTCTATGGGCTACACCTTC	CASSSVSMGYTF
NA	TRBV18	TRBJ1-1	NA	TGTGCCAGCTCACCGGGCCAGAACACTGAAGCTTTCTTT	CASSPGQNTEAFF
NA	TRBV7-8	TRBJ1-2	TRBD1	TGTGCCAGCAGCTTAATCGAGAGGGGGCAAGGCTACACCTTC	CASSLIERGQGYTF
few	TRBV5-1	TRBJ1-4	TRBD1	TGCGCCAGCACTGGACAGGGTGAAAAACTGTTTTTT	CASTGQGEKLFF
NA	TRBV7-8	TRBJ2-7	NA	TGTGCCAGCAGCCACCCACGAGGGTTTTCCTACGAGCAGTACTTC	CASSHPRGFSYEQYF
NA	TRBV7-9	TRBJ2-7	TRBD2	TGTGCCAGCAGGCCAAGCGGGGGGGCCTCGTACGAGCAGTACTTC	CASRPSGGASYEQYF
NA	TRBV7-2	TRBJ1-2	TRBD1	TGTGCCAGCACCAAACAGGGGAGGCATGGCTACACCTTC	CASTKQGRHGYTF
NA	TRBV6-2/TRBV6-3	TRBJ1-1	NA	TGTGCCAGCAGTTACGAGGGGGTCACTGAAGCTTTCTTT	CASSYEGVTEAFF
NA	TRBV12-3/TRBV12-4	TRBJ1-2	TRBD1	TGTGCCAGCAGGGGGGACAGGGAGGGTGGCTACACCTTC	CASRGDREGGYTF
NA	TRBV19	TRBJ2-6	TRBD1	TGTGCCAGTAATGCAGGGGGCCTTGGGGCCAACGTCCTGACTTTC	CASNAGGLGANVLTF
once	TRBV20-1	TRBJ2-1	NA	TGCAGTGCTAGTGGGGGCCAGAATAGGGCCAATGAGCAGTTCTTC	CSASGGQNRANEQFF